This paragraph covers one T cell receptor beta chain sequence. These data belong to a study of Graves' ophthalmopathy and Graves' hyperthyroidism. About the research overall: The study drew peripheral blood at initial diagnosis, before any treatment.

Hyperthyroidism was classified as stable if no ophthalmopathy occurred within 18 months of follow-up. Isolation of PBMCs was performed using 7.5 to 10 ml of fresh peripheral blood. Germline V gives CDR1 LNHNV, CDR2 YYDKDF (reference sequence). Trimming cost V 6 bases and J 2 bases, with 20 bases left between them. This CDR3 comprises 16 residues. The authors amplified TCR beta CDR3 regions from RNA transcripts. Amplification began with first-round RT-PCR using HTBI primers, then second-round multiplex PCR was performed. MiXCR was run by TCRdb on the multiplex PCR reads, yielding one entry per CDR3 protein. Counted here are about 400,000 distinct CDR3 sequences, around 21% occurring once; the ten biggest clones make up around 3%.

V usage is TRBV15 and J usage is TRBJ2-7; D could derive from TRBD1 or TRBD2 (5 bases each). Sequences were obtained from peripheral blood. The sequence was obtained from a young woman with stable Graves' hyperthyroidism. The CDR3 sequence: CATRNSGRSVPYEQYV. CDR3 bases: TGTGCCACCAGAAATTCGGGACGTTCGGTCCCCTACGAGCAGTACGTC.